The source of this T cell receptor beta chain is a study of shared clonotypes between healthy human individuals. Produced via immunoSEQ multiplex PCR; TCRdb's table is partial and in-frame only. The sample shows over 95,000 clones, 68% of them seen only once. This CDR3 region has 12 residues. Per the germline V gene, CDR1 is KGHSH and CDR2 is LQKENI. Trimming cost V 3 bases and J 6 bases, with 7 bases left between them. A single count supports this clone. Its antigen remains unknown. Study-level points and caveats: Clonotypes shared by all four sorted-subset donors had higher generation probabilities than non-shared clonotypes. When naive CD4 clonotypes were compared across a few donors, about 4.9% were shared.

Sequencing input: memory CD8+ T cells sorted from blood. The subset was: CD45RO+ cells pooled with CCR7-negative TemRA cells. The source of this sequence is a woman aged 25 to 45 in good health. The genes are TRBV18 and TRBJ2-3; no clear D gene. The CDR3 DNA is TGTGCCAGCTCACCCGGCGCTGATACGCAGTATTTT. Its translation: CASSPGADTQYF.